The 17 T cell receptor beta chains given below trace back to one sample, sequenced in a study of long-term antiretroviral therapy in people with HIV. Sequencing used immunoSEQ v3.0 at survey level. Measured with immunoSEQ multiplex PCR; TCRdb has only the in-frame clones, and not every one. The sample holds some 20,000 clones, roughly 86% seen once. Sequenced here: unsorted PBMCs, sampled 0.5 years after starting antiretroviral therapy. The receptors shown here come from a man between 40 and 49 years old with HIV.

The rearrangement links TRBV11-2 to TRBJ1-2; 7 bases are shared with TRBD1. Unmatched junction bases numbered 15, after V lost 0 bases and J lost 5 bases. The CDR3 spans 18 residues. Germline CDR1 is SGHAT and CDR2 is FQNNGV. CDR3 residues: CASSLDGLRKGAFYGYTF. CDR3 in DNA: TGTGCCAGCAGCTTAGATGGGCTTCGAAAGGGGGCGTTTTATGGCTACACCTTC. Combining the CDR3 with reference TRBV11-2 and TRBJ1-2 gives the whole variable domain EAGVAQSPRYKIIEKRQSVAFWCNPISGHATLYWYQQILGQGPKLLIQFQNNGVVDDSQLPKDRFSAERLKGVDSTLKIQPAKLEDSAVYLCASSLDGLRKGAFYGYTFGSGTRLTVV.

Written as DNA, the CDR3 is TGTGCCAGCAATCAACCGGGCCAGAGAAGGCGATATGGCTACACCTTC. This sequence encodes CASNQPGQRRRYGYTF. The chain uses TRBV28 and TRBJ1-2; D is undetermined. CDR1 and CDR2 from the germline V gene are MDHEN and SYDVKM. The CDR3 consists of 16 residues. V lost 7 bases and J lost 5, with 23 bases in between.

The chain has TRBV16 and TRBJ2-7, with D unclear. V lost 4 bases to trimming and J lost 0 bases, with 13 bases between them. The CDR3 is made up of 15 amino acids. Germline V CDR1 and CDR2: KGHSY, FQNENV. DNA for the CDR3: TGTGCCAGCAGCCCCCTTGGAACCGGCTCCTACGAGCAGTACTTC. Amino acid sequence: CASSPLGTGSYEQYF.

The CDR3, as DNA: TGTGCCAGCAGCTTGCCTGCGGGGAGTGCAGATACGCAGTATTTT. Translated: CASSLPAGSADTQYF. The chain has TRBV5-4 and TRBJ2-3; a possible D gene is TRBD2 (6 bases). CDR1 SGHNT and CDR2 YYREEE come from the germline V gene (reference sequence). The length of the CDR3 is 15 residues. V shed 1 base and J shed 4 bases, with 13 bases lying between them.

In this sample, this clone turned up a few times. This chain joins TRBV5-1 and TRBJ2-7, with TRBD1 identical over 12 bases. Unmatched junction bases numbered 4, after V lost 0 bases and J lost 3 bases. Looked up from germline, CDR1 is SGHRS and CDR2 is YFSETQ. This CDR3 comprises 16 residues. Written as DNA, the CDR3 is TGCGCCAGCAGCTTGGTGGGGACAGGGGGCTTCTACGAGCAGTACTTC. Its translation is CASSLVGTGGFYEQYF.

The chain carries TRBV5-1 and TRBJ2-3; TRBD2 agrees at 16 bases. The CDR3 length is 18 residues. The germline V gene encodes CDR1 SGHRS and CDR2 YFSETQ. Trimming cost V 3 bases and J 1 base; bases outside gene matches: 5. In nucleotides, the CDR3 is TGCGCCAGCAGCTGGGGACTAGCGGGAGGGCAGGGCACAGATACGCAGTATTTT. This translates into CASSWGLAGGQGTDTQYF.

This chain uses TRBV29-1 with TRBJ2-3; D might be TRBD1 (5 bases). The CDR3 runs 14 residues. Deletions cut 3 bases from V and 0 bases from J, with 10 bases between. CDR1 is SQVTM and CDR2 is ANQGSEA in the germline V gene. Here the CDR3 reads CSVEAGLSTDTQYF. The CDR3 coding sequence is TGCAGCGTTGAGGCAGGGCTTAGCACAGATACGCAGTATTTT.

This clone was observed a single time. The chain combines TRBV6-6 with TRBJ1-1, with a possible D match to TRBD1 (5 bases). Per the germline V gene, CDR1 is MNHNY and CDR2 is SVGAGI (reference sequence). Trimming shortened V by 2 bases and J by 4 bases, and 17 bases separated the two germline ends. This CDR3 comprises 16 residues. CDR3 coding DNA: TGTGCCAGCAGTTACCCCGGGACTATCCGGGGCACTGAAGCTTTCTTT. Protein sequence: CASSYPGTIRGTEAFF.

The CDR3 here is CASSSPGTSASEQYF. The CDR3 nucleotides read TGTGCCAGCAGTTCTCCCGGGACTAGCGCTTCCGAGCAGTACTTC. V and J are TRBV5-4 and TRBJ2-7; 10 bases align to TRBD2. Germline CDR1 reads SGHNT; CDR2 reads YYREEE (reference sequence). CDR3 length: 15 residues. V lost 5 bases, J lost 6 bases, and 11 bases stayed unmatched.

CDR3 DNA sequence: TGTGCCAGCAGCTTAGATCGGGGGGAGAGCACAGATACGCAGTATTTT. Translated, it gives CASSLDRGESTDTQYF. The chain carries TRBV7-9 and TRBJ2-3, with TRBD2 identical over 7 bases. The length of the CDR3 is 16 residues. V lost 1 base, J lost 0 bases, and 4 bases stayed unmatched. The germline V gene encodes CDR1 SEHNR and CDR2 FQNEAQ (reference sequence). Complete variable domain (other parts from reference TRBV7-9 and TRBJ2-3): DTGVSQNPRHKITKRGQNVTFRCDPISEHNRLYWYRQTLGQGPEFLTYFQNEAQLEKSRLLSDRFSAERPKGSFSTLEIQRTEQGDSAMYLCASSLDRGESTDTQYFGPGTRLTVL.

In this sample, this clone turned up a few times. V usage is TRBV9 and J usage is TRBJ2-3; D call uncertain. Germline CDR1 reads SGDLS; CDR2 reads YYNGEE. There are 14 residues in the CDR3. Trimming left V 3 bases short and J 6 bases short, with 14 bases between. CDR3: CASSGRPTADTQYF. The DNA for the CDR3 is TGTGCCAGCAGCGGCCGCCCTACGGCGGATACGCAGTATTTT.

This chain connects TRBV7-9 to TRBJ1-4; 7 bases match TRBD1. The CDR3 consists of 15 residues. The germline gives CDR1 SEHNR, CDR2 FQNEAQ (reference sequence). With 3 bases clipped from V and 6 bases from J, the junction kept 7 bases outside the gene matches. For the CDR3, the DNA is TGTGCCAGCAGCTTTACAGGCAGGGGGGATGAAAAACTGTTTTTT. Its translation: CASSFTGRGDEKLFF.

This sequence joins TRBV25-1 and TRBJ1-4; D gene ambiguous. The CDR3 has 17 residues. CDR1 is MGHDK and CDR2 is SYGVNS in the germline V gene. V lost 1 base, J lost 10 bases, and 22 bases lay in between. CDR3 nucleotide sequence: TGTGCCAGCAGTGAATCCACCGGAAGGACCGAGCACCCAAAACTGTTTTTT. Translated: CASSESTGRTEHPKLFF.

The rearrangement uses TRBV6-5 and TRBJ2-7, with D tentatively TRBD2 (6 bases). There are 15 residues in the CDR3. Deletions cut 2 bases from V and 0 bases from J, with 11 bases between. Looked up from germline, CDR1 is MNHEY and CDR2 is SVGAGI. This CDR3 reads CASSYGLGGSYEQYF. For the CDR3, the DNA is TGTGCCAGCAGTTACGGTTTGGGGGGCTCCTACGAGCAGTACTTC.

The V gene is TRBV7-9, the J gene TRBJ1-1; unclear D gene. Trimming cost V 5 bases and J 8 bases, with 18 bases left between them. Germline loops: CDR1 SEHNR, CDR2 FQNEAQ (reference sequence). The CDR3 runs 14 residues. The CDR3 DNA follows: TGTGCCAGCAGCAGCTCCGACGGGGTACTCGAAGCTTTCTTT. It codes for CASSSSDGVLEAFF. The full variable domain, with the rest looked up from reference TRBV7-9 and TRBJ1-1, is DTGVSQNPRHKITKRGQNVTFRCDPISEHNRLYWYRQTLGQGPEFLTYFQNEAQLEKSRLLSDRFSAERPKGSFSTLEIQRTEQGDSAMYLCASSSSDGVLEAFFGQGTRLTVV.

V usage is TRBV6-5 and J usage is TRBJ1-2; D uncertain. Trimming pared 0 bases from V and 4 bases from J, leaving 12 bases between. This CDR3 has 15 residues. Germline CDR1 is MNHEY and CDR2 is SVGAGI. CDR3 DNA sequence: TGTGCCAGCAGTTACTCGAACTCGGTGCGCTATGGCTACACCTTC. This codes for CASSYSNSVRYGYTF.

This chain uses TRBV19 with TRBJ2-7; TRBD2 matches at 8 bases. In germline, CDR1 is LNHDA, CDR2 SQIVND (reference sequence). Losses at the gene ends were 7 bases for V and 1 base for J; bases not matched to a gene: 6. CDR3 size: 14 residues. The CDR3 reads CASTPGGKSYEQYF. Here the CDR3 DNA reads TGTGCCAGTACCCCGGGGGGGAAGTCCTACGAGCAGTACTTC.